These 2 T cell receptor beta chains originate from one sample sequenced in a study of a mutant IDH1 vaccine in newly diagnosed glioma. Specified time point: baseline, week 1 (first vaccination visit). The treatment is: pre-vaccination baseline after standard-of-care therapy. Assay: immunoSEQ multiplex PCR; the TCRdb copy retains only in-frame clones and omits some. The sample records approximately 52,000 clones, about three quarters being singletons. The sequences come from PBMCs, collected from a glioma patient treated with radiotherapy, temozolomide or both. The origin of the receptors is a woman between 40 and 50 years old with glioma.

The chain uses TRBV6-1 and TRBJ1-1; D gene uncertain. The CDR3 is 15 amino acids. V lost 4 bases, J lost 0 bases, and 12 bases lay in between. Per the germline V gene, CDR1 is MNHNS and CDR2 is SASEGT. The CDR3 DNA is TGTGCCAGCAGTGCCCTTCTGGGTTTGAACACTGAAGCTTTCTTT. This sequence encodes CASSALLGLNTEAFF.

This clone was recorded only once. The chain carries TRBV7-8 and TRBJ2-3; D is uncertain. Per germline, CDR1 SGHVS and CDR2 FQNEAQ. V was clipped by 4 bases and J by 2 bases, with 16 bases between them. The CDR3 has 16 amino acids. The CDR3 is CASSYRARPVTDTQYF. The DNA for the CDR3 is TGTGCCAGCAGCTATCGGGCCCGGCCCGTCACAGATACGCAGTATTTT.